The clone carrying this T cell receptor (beta chain) has only one observation. The source of the sample is a study of CD8 T cells in Susac syndrome. J lost 6 bases, V lost 5 bases, and 6 bases had no gene match. The germline V gene has CDR1 SEHNR and CDR2 FQNEAQ (reference sequence). This CDR3 spans 13 amino acids. An amount of RNA that ranged from roughly 0.45 to 1 ug was reverse transcribed with random hexamers. TCRdb re-analysed the immunoSEQ multiplex PCR reads in MiXCR, keeping a single row per CDR3 protein. The sample contains about 400,000 distinct CDR3 sequences, about 85% of which appear only once.

The chain carries TRBV7-9 and TRBJ1-1; 7 nucleotides match TRBD1. The sequencing sample was made of CD8+ T cells from PBMCs. This clonotype was obtained from a human donor with multiple sclerosis. The CDR3 DNA sequence: TGTGCCAGCAGCACCCGGGACAGACCTGAAGCTTTCTTT. This translates into CASSTRDRPEAFF.